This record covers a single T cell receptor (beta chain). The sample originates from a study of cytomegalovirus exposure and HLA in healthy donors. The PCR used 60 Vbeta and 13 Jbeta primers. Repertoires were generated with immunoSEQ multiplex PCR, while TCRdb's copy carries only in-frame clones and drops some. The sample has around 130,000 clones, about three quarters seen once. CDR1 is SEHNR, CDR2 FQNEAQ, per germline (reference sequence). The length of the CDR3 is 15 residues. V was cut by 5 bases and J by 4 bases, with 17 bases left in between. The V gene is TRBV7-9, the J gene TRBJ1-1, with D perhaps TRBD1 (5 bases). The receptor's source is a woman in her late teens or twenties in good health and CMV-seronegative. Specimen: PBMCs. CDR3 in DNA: TGTGCCAGCAGCATGACCGACAGCCCGAGCACTGAAGCTTTCTTT. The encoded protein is CASSMTDSPSTEAFF.